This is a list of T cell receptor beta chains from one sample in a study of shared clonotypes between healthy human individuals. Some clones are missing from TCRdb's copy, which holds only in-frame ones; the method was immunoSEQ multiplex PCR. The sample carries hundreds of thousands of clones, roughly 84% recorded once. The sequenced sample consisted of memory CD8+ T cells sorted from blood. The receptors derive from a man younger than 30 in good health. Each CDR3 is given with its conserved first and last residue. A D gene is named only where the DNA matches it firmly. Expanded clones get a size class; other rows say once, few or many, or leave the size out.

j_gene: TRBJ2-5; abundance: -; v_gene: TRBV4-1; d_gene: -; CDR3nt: TGCGCCAGCAGCCAAGGGGGAAATCAAGAGACCCAGTACTTC; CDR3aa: CASSQGGNQETQYF
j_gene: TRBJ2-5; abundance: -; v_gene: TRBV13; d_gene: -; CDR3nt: TGTGCCAGCAGCCCCGGGACCCAAGAGACCCAGTACTTC; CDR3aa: CASSPGTQETQYF
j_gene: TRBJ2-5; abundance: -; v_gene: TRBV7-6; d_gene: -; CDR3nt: TGTGCCAGCAGCTTAGCGTCGGCAGTCCAAGAGACCCAGTACTTC; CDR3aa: CASSLASAVQETQYF
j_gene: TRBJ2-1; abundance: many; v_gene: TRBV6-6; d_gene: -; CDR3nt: TGTGCCAGCAGCCCGAATTACAATGAGCAGTTCTTC; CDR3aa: CASSPNYNEQFF
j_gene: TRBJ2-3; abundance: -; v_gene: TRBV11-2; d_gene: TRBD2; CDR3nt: TGTGCCAGCAGCTTAAGTCCGGGGGGGCAAGATACGCAGTATTTT; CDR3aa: CASSLSPGGQDTQYF
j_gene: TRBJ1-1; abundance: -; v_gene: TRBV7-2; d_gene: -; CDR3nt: TGTGCCAGCAGCTACGGGACCGTTAACACTGAAGCTTTCTTT; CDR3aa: CASSYGTVNTEAFF
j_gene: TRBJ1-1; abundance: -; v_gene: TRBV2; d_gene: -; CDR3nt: TGTGCCAGCAGCAAAAGGGGGACCACGGGGGCTTTCTTT; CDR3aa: CASSKRGTTGAFF
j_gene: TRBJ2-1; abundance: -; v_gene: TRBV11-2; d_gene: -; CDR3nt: TGTGCCAGCAGCTTAGTCTCCGGCAATCTCGGGGAGTTCTTC; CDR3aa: CASSLVSGNLGEFF
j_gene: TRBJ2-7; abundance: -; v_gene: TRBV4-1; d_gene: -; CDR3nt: TGCGCCAGCAGCCAAACCCGGACGGGCGAGCAGTACTTC; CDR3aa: CASSQTRTGEQYF
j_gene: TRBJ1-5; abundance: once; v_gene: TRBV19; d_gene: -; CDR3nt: TGTGCCAGTAGTATCCGGGGGGCCGATAATCAGCCCCAGCATTTT; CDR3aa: CASSIRGADNQPQHF
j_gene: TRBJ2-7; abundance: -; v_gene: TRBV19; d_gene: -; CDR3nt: TGTGCCAGTAGTATTACAGGCCATAGCTCCTACGAGCAGTACTTC; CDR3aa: CASSITGHSSYEQYF
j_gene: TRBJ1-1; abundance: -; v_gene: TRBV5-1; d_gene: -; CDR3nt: TGCGCCAGCAGCTTGCGTCCCTCCGTCGATGAAGCTTTCTTT; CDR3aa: CASSLRPSVDEAFF
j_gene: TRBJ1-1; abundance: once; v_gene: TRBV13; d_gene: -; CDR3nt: TGTGCCAGCAGCCGGGAAGGGATGAACACTGAAGCTTTCTTT; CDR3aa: CASSREGMNTEAFF
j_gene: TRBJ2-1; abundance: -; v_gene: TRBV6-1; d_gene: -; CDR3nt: TGTGCCAGCAGTGAAGCTAGGGTAACGGGGAATGAGCAGTTCTTC; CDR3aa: CASSEARVTGNEQFF
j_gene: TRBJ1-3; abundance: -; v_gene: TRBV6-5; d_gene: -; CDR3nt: TGTGCCAGCATACCCGACCAAGGCGGGGGAAACACCATATATTTT; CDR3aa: CASIPDQGGGNTIYF
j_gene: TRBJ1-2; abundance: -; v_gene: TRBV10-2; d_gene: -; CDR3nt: TGCGCCAGCAGCGGAGTAATCTTCAGGGTCGGGACTGGCTACACCTTC; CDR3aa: CASSGVIFRVGTGYTF
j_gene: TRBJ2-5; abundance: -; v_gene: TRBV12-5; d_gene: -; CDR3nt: TGTGCTAGTGGTTTGCGGGTCGAAGAGACCCAGTACTTC; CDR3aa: CASGLRVEETQYF
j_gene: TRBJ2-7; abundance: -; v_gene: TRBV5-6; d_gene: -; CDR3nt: TGTGCCAGCAGCTTGGGGACAACTCTCTACGAGCAGTACTTC; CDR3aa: CASSLGTTLYEQYF
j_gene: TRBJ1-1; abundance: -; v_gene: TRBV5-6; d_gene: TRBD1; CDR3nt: TGTGCCAGCAGTTATGTACGACAGGGAAGACAGAACACTGAAGCTTTCTTT; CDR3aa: CASSYVRQGRQNTEAFF
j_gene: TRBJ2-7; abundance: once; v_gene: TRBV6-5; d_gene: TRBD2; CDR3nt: TGTGCCAGCAGTTACCGAAGCGGGACTAACGAGCAGTACTTC; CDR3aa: CASSYRSGTNEQYF
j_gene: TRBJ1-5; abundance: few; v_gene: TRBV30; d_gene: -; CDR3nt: TGTGCCTGGAGTGGAGAAAATCAGCCCCAGCATTTT; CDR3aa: CAWSGENQPQHF
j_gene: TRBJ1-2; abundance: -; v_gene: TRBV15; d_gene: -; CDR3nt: TGTGCCACCAGCAGAGATCGTGCGGTTAGCAGTGGCTACACCTTC; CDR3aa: CATSRDRAVSSGYTF
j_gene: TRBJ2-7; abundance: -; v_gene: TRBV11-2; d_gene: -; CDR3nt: TGTGCCAGCAGCTTAGGGATCTCCTACGAGCAGTACTTC; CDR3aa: CASSLGISYEQYF
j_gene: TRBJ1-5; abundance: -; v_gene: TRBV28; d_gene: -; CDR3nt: TGTGCCAGCAGTTCCTGGAATCAGCCCCAGCATTTT; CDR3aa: CASSSWNQPQHF
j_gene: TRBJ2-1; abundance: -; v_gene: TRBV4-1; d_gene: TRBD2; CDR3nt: TGCGCCAGCAGCCAACTAACTAGCGGGGGTAATGAGCAGTTCTTC; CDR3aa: CASSQLTSGGNEQFF
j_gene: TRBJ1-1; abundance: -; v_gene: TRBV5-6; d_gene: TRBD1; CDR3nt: TGTGCCAGCAGCTCTTGGACAGGGCTGCTAGCTTTCTTT; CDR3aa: CASSSWTGLLAFF
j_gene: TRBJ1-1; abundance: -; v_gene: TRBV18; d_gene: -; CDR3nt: TGTGCCAGCTCACCTGGTCCAAACTTACCACAGGGCCTTGAGGAGACTGAAGCTTTCTTT; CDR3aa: CASSPGPNLPQGLEETEAFF
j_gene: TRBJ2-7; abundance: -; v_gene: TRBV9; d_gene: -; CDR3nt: TGTGCCAGCAGCGCCGGACTTTCCTACGAGCAGTACTTC; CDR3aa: CASSAGLSYEQYF
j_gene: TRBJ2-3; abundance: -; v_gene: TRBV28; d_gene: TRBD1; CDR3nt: TGTGCCAGCAGTTTATGGGGGACAGTTACTAGCACAGATACGCAGTATTTT; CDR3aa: CASSLWGTVTSTDTQYF
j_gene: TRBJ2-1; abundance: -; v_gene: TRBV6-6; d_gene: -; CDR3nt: TGTGCCAGCAGTAATCCCGGGACGACCCAGGGCAATGAGCAGTTCTTC; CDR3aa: CASSNPGTTQGNEQFF
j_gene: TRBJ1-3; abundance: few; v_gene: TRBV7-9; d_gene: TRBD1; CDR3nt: TGTGCCAGCAGCCCAACGACAGGGGCCACGGGAGGAAACACCATATATTTT; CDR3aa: CASSPTTGATGGNTIYF
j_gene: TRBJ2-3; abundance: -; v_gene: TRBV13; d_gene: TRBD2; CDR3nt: TGTGCCAGCAGCCCGGGACTAGAACCGGATACGCAGTATTTT; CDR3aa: CASSPGLEPDTQYF
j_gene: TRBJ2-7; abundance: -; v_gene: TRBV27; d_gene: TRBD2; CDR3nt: TGTGCCAGCAGTCCTGGGAGCGGGAGGGTATCCTACGAGCAGTACTTC; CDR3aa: CASSPGSGRVSYEQYF
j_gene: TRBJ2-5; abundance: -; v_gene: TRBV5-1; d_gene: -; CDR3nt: TGCGCCAGCAGCTTGGTGGAGTCTTCGTACCAAGAGACCCAGTACTTC; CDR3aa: CASSLVESSYQETQYF
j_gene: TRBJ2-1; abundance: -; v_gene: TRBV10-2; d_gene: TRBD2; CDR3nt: TGCGCCAGCAGCCCGCCGGGGGGCTCCTACAATGAGCAGTTCTTC; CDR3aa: CASSPPGGSYNEQFF
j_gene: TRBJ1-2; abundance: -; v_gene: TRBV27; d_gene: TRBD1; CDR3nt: TGTGCCAGCAGTTTAGCCTGGGACAGAAGTAACTATGGCTACACCTTC; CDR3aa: CASSLAWDRSNYGYTF
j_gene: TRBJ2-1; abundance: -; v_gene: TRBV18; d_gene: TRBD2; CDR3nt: TGTGCCAGCTCACCACCTTTCACTAGCGGGTCGGGTGAGGATAAGCAGTTCTTC; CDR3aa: CASSPPFTSGSGEDKQFF
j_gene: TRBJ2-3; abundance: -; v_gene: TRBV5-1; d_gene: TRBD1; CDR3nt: TGCGCCAGCAGCTTGCCCCACCAGGGCAGGGGGACAATGGATACGCAGTATTTT; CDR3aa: CASSLPHQGRGTMDTQYF
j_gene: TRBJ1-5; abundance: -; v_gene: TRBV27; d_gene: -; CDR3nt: TGTGCCAGCAGTGATTTCGGGCAGCCCCAGCATTTT; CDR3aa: CASSDFGQPQHF
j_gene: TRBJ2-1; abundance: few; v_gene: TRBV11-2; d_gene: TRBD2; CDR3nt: TGTGCCAGCAGCTTAGCGGGGGGGCAGTTCTTC; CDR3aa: CASSLAGGQFF
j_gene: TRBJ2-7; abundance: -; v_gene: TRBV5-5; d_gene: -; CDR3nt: TGTGCCAGCAGCCCCCCGGGACACTTCCCCTACGAGCAGTACTTC; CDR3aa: CASSPPGHFPYEQYF
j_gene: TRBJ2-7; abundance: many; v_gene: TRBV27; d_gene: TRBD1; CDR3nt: TGTGCCAGCAGCACAACAGGGGCCTACTACGAGCAGTACTTC; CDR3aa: CASSTTGAYYEQYF
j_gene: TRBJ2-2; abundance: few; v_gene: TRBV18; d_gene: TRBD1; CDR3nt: TGTGCCAGCTCACCACCTACAGGGGACACCGGGGAGCTGTTTTTT; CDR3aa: CASSPPTGDTGELFF
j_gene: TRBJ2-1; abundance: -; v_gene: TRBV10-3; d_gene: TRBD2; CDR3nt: TGTGCCATATCCCCAGCGGGAGGTGGAAATGAGCAGTTCTTC; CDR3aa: CAISPAGGGNEQFF
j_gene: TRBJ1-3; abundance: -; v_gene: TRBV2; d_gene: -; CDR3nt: TGTGCCAGCAGGGGGAGGGGAGAGGGCTCTGGAAACACCATATATTTT; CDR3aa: CASRGRGEGSGNTIYF
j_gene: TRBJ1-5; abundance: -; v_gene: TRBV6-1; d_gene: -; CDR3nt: TGTGCCAGCAGTGAACCCCACAGGGCCCCTCAGCCCCAGCATTTT; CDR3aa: CASSEPHRAPQPQHF
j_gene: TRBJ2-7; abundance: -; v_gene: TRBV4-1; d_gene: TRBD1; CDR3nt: TGCGCCAGCAGGGACCGGGACAGGGGGGGCTACGAGCAGTACTTC; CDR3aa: CASRDRDRGGYEQYF